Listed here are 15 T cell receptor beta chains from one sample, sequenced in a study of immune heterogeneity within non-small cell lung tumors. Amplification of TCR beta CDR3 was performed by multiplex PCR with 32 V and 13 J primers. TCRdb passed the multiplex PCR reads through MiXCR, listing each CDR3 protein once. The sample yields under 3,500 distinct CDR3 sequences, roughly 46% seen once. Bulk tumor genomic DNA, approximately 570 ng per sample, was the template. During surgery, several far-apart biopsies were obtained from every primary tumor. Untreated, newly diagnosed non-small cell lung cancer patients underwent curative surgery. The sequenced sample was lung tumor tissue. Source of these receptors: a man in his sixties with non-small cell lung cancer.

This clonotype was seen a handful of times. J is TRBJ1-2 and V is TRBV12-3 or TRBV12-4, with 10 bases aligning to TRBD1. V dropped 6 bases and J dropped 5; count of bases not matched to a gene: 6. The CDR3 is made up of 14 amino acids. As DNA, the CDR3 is TGTGCCAGCAGACGGGGACAGGGGACTTATGGCTACACCTTC. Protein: CASRRGQGTYGYTF.

This CDR3 reads CASSEDITALTYEQYF. The CDR3 coding sequence is TGTGCCAGCAGTGAAGATATAACAGCTCTCACCTACGAGCAGTACTTC. This chain connects TRBV6-1 to TRBJ2-7, with D uncertain. Germline-derived CDR1 and CDR2 are MNHNS and SASEGT. V was cut by 1 base and J by 2 bases, with 15 bases left in between. The CDR3 sequence is 16 residues long.

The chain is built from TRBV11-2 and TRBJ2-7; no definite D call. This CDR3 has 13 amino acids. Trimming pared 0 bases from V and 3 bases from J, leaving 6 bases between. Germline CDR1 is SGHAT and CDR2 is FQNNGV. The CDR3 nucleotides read TGTGCCAGCAGCTTAGAGTATAGCTACGAGCAGTACTTC. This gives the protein CASSLEYSYEQYF.

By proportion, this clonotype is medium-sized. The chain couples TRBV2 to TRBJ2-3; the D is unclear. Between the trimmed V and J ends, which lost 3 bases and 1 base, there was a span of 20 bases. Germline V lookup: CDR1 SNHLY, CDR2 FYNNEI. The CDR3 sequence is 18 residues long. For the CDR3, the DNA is TGTGCCAGCAGTGAGAGAAGGGCCGTGTTGATGGGCACAGATACGCAGTATTTT. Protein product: CASSERRAVLMGTDTQYF.

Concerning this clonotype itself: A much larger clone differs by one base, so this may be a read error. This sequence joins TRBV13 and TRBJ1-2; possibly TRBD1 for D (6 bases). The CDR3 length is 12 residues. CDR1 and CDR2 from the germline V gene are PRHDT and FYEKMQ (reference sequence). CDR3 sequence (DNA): TGTGCCGGCAGCTTAGGGGGCTATGGCTACACCTTC. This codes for CAGSLGGYGYTF.

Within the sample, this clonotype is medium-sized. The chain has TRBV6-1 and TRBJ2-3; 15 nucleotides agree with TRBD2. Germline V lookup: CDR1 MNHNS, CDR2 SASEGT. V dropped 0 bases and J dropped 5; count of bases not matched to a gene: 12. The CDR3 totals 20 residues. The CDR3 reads CASSEALPGLAGGLGDTQYF. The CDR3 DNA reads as TGTGCCAGCAGTGAAGCTCTCCCTGGACTAGCGGGAGGGCTTGGAGATACGCAGTATTTT.

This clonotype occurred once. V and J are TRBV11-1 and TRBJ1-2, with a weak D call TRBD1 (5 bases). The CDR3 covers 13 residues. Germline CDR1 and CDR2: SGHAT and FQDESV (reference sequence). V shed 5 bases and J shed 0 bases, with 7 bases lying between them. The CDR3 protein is CASSQQANYGYTF. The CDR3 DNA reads TGTGCCAGCAGCCAACAGGCTAACTATGGCTACACCTTC.

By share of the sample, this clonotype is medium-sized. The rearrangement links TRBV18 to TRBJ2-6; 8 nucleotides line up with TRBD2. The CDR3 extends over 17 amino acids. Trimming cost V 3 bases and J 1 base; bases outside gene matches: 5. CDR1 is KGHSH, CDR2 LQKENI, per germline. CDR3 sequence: CASSPPGGYSGANVLTF. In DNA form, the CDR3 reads TGTGCCAGCTCACCGCCGGGGGGGTATTCTGGGGCCAACGTCCTGACTTTC. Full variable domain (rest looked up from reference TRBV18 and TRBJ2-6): NAGVMQNPRHLVRRRGQEARLRCSPMKGHSHVYWYRQLPEEGLKFMVYLQKENIIDESGMPKERFSAEFPKEGPSILRIQQVVRGDSAAYFCASSPPGGYSGANVLTFGAGSRLTVL.

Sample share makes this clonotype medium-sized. The CDR3: CSATWGAGGPGQYV. The CDR3 DNA sequence: TGCAGTGCCACCTGGGGAGCGGGAGGGCCGGGGCAGTACGTC. This chain uses TRBV20-1 with TRBJ2-7; TRBD2 agrees at 10 bases. The CDR3 runs 14 residues. V gave up 6 bases and J gave up 9 bases; unmatched junction bases: 14. Germline values: CDR1 DFQATT, CDR2 SNEGSKA (reference sequence).

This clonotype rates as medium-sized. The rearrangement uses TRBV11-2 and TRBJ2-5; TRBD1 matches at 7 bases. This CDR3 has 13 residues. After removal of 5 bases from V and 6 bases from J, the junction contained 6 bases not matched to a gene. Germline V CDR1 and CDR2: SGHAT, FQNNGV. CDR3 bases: TGTGCCAGCAGCGACAGGGTGGGAAAGACCCAGTACTTC. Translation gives CASSDRVGKTQYF.

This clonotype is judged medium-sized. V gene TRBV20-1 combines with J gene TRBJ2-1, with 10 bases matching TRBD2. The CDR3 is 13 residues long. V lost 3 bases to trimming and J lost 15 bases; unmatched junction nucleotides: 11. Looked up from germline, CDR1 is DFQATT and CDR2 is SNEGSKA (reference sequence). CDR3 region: CSASFGAGGPAFF. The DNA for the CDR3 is TGCAGTGCTAGCTTTGGAGCGGGAGGGCCGGCGTTCTTC.

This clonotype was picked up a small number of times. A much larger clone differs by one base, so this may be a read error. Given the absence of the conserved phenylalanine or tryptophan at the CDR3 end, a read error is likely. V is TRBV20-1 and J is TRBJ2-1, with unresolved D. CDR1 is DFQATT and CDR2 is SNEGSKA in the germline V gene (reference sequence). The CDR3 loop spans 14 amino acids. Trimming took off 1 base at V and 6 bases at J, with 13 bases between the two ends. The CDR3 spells CSARASGRSNEQFL. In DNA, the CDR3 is TGCAGTGCTAGAGCCTCTGGAAGGTCCAATGAGCAGTTCCTC.

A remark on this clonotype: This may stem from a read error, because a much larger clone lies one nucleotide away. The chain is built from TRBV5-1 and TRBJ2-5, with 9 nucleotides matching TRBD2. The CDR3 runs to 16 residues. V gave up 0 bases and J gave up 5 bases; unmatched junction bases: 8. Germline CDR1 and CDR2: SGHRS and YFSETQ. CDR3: CASSLVASGMVETQYF. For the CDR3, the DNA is TGCGCCAGCAGCTTGGTTGCTAGCGGGATGGTGGAGACCCAGTACTTC.

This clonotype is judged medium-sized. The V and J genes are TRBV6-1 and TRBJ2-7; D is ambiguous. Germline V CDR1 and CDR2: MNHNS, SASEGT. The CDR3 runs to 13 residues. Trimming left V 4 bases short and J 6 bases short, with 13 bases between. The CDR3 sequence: CASSGNLRSEQYV. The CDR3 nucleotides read TGTGCCAGCAGTGGAAATCTAAGGTCCGAGCAGTACGTC.

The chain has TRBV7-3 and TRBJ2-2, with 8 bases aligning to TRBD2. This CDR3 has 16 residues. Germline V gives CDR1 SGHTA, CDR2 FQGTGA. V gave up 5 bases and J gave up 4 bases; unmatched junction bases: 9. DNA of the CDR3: TGTGCCAGCAGCACCCGAGCGGGAGCCGTCACCGGGGAGCTGTTTTTT. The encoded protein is CASSTRAGAVTGELFF. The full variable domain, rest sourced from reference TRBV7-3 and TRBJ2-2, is GAGVSQTPSNKVTEKGKYVELRCDPISGHTALYWYRQSLGQGPEFLIYFQGTGAADDSGLPNDRFFAVRPEGSVSTLKIQRTERGDSAVYLCASSTRAGAVTGELFFGEGSRLTVL.